The 13 T cell receptor beta chains presented below share a single source sample, sequenced in a study of spatial heterogeneity in lung cancer. Study results and limitations: Tumor mutation counts were tracked by expanded intratumoral alpha and beta TCR counts.

The time point is: sample taken at primary tumor resection. Antigens of these TCRs are unknown. TCRdb reprocessed the 5' RACE reads via MiXCR and lists one record per CDR3 protein. This table holds over a thousand distinct CDR3 sequences, about 15% found once. The sample consisted of lung tumor tissue, taken at surgery. These receptor sequences come from a male donor with early-stage non-small cell lung cancer.

This clonotype is medium-sized in the sample. The chain has TRBV10-2 and TRBJ2-7, with D tentatively TRBD1 (5 bases). V lost 8 bases, J lost 5 bases, and 16 bases lay in between. The CDR3 totals 13 residues. Germline CDR1 is WSHSY and CDR2 is SAAADI. CDR3 in amino acids: CASAPPGIHEQYF. Written as DNA, the CDR3 is TGCGCCAGCGCACCCCCAGGGATACACGAGCAGTACTTC.

The CDR3 region has the DNA TGTGCCAGCAGGCATGGGACAGGGGTCTACGAGCAGTACTTC. This encodes CASRHGTGVYEQYF. The genes are TRBV2 and TRBJ2-7, with TRBD1 identical over 10 bases. V was pared by 6 bases and J by 3 bases, with 5 bases of the junction left unmatched. The germline CDR1 and CDR2 sequences are SNHLY and FYNNEI. This CDR3 region has 14 residues.

This clonotype is categorized as large. The chain joins TRBV18 to TRBJ1-5, with 8 bases identical to TRBD1. The germline V gene has CDR1 KGHSH and CDR2 LQKENI. Germline trimming cut 6 bases from V and 6 bases from J; bases unmatched to any gene: 7. The CDR3 has 14 residues. CDR3 residues: CASSLTGGGQPQHF. As DNA, the CDR3 is TGTGCCAGCTCGCTTACAGGGGGAGGTCAGCCCCAGCATTTT.

This clonotype is medium-sized in the sample. The chain joins TRBV19 to TRBJ2-1, with D unresolved. CDR1 LNHDA and CDR2 SQIVND come from the germline V gene (reference sequence). The CDR3 covers 14 residues. V lost 10 bases and J 7 bases, leaving 20 bases between the germline ends. The CDR3 loop is CATRARASSNEQFF. The CDR3 nucleotides are TGTGCCACCCGGGCCCGGGCGTCGAGTAATGAGCAGTTCTTC.

This clonotype is judged medium-sized. The rearrangement joins TRBV29-1 to TRBJ2-7; tentatively, D is TRBD1 (6 bases). The CDR3 totals 12 residues. V shed 6 bases and J shed 6 bases, with 15 bases lying between them. Germline values: CDR1 SQVTM, CDR2 ANQGSEA. The CDR3 is CSVNAGTLEQYF. The CDR3 DNA follows: TGCAGCGTGAACGCCGGGACACTCGAGCAGTACTTC.

The J gene is TRBJ1-2, the V gene TRBV20-1; D gene uncertain. Trimming took off 6 bases at V and 6 bases at J, with 20 bases between the two ends. Germline V gene lookup returns CDR1 DFQATT and CDR2 SNEGSKA (reference sequence). The CDR3 extends over 14 amino acids. In DNA, the CDR3 is TGCAGTGCAATAGGGAGGATCGGGTTCCATGGCTACACCTTC. Its protein is CSAIGRIGFHGYTF.

In its sample, this clonotype ranks as large. V gene TRBV12-3 or TRBV12-4 combines with J gene TRBJ2-7; D not resolved. The CDR3 length is 14 residues. Deletions cut 2 bases from V and 2 bases from J, with 10 bases between. CDR3 nucleotides: TGTGCCAGCAGTTTATCCTCTGGGACCTACGAGCAGTACTTC. Its translation is CASSLSSGTYEQYF.

By proportion, this clonotype is medium-sized. The V call is TRBV2, the J call TRBJ2-1; 9 positions match TRBD2. Germline V gene lookup returns CDR1 SNHLY and CDR2 FYNNEI. The CDR3 is made up of 15 amino acids. V was clipped by 3 bases and J by 4 bases; unmatched bases: 4. The CDR3 region has the DNA TGTGCCAGCAGTGAGGAGGGACTAGCATACAATGAGCAGTTCTTC. Translation gives CASSEEGLAYNEQFF.

By share of the sample, this clonotype is medium-sized. V is TRBV6-6 and J is TRBJ2-5, with 8 bases fitting TRBD2. J gave up 3 bases and V 6 bases, and 3 bases lay outside the gene matches. The CDR3 loop spans 13 amino acids. In germline, CDR1 is MNHNY, CDR2 SVGAGI (reference sequence). The CDR3 bases are TGTGCCAGCAGGGACGGGGGGGAAGAGACCCAGTACTTC. Translation: CASRDGGEETQYF.

This clonotype occurred many times. The V and J genes are TRBV4-2 and TRBJ1-5, with D uncertain. This CDR3 spans 16 amino acids. Germline lookup yields CDR1 LGHNA and CDR2 YNFKEQ. Trimming removed 0 bases at V and 3 bases at J, with 12 bases between. CDR3 sequence: CASSQDRSGNNQPQHF. For the CDR3, the DNA is TGTGCCAGCAGCCAAGATCGGTCGGGGAACAATCAGCCCCAGCATTTT.

In this sample, this clonotype is medium-sized. The chain uses TRBV7-9 and TRBJ2-3; no reliable D call. The V and J ends lost 3 bases and 0 bases respectively, with 7 bases between them. The CDR3 loop spans 14 amino acids. The V gene's germline CDR1 is SEHNR and CDR2 FQNEAQ (reference sequence). CDR3 in amino acids: CASSFWFSTDTQYF. The CDR3 DNA reads TGTGCCAGCAGCTTTTGGTTTAGCACAGATACGCAGTATTTT.

This chain uses TRBV27 with TRBJ2-1; TRBD2 matches 13 bases. The CDR3 sequence is 15 residues long. Germline V gene sequence: CDR1 MNHEY, CDR2 SMNVEV (reference sequence). J lost 8 bases, V lost 5 bases, and 6 bases had no gene match. CDR3 bases: TGTGCCAGCAGTCCCGGACTAGCGGGAGTGTATGAGCAGTTCTTC. Translating it yields CASSPGLAGVYEQFF.

The chain joins TRBV6-2 or TRBV6-3 to TRBJ1-6; D remains ambiguous. Trimming left V 5 bases short and J 14 bases short, with 13 bases between. The CDR3 has 12 residues. Germline V gene lookup returns CDR1 MNHEY and CDR2 SVGEGT. The DNA for the CDR3 is TGTGCCAGCAGTACCGAGCGACGGGCCCTCCACTTT. This encodes CASSTERRALHF.